The T cell receptor (beta chain) under discussion was sequenced for a study of T cells in women clearing cervical HPV infection listed by TCRdb under 2018. Concerning the study at large: Cases were some 24 women with histologically confirmed HPV16-related CIN3 or worse, including a couple of invasive cancers. Controls were around 23 women whose single incident HPV16 infection cleared within 12 months without precancer or cancer developing. Blood from cases was drawn at the visit where the lesion was first identified, while blood from controls was drawn once the infection was no longer detected. For cases, the median interval between lesion detection and blood sampling was approximately 150 days, with an interquartile range of roughly 80 to 230 days. Because only a few women had HLA typing data, the possibility that HLA type acted as a confounder could not be ruled out. Nested within Costa Rica's Guanacaste HPV Natural History Study, an exploratory proof-of-principle case-control study compared TCR repertoires across cervical HPV16 outcomes. Cases and controls were matched on year of sample collection and on age within five years. Cases had a median age of approximately 35 years and controls had a median age of around 41, with no significant differences in baseline characteristics. The parent cohort enrolled some 10,000 women aged 18 or older in Guanacaste, Costa Rica, during about 1992 to 1994 and followed them for less than 8 years. Five blinded duplicates per group were added as quality controls, giving some 60 samples: around 50 participants and ten or so replicates.

About this clone itself: It lacks a known antigen.

TCR beta CDR3 regions were amplified by multiplex PCR using the immunoSEQ assay from an average of around 1.2 ug genomic DNA per sample. Primer bias was corrected in the assay by using a complete synthetic TCR repertoire to establish an amplification baseline. The amplicons were sequenced using the Illumina platform. The original pipeline was this. Sequences were error-corrected by clustering with frequency ratios and a modified nearest-neighbor algorithm, then analyzed in the immunoSEQ Analyzer with IMGT gene definitions. TCR richness and evenness were averaged over 20 rarefaction repeats at each rarefaction depth, excluding samples with fewer sequences than the depth. Wilcoxon rank sum tests with FDR correction were used to compare relative abundances of V, D and J genes between the groups. An intraclass correlation of just under 96% for TCR richness and an average of roughly 80% across 66 gene segments were obtained from the blinded duplicates. Not all clones reach the TCRdb copy of this immuneACCESS table, which keeps in-frame sequences only. Checked studies attribute under half of the gap to unresolved V genes and leave the rest unexplained. The V and J calls and the clone size are those of that table, but D and trimming were determined from the DNA. The sample table gives around 30,000 clones. Jointly, the top ten make up 15% to 20% of the sample.

What the work shows at the level of the full study, not this receptor alone: The cross-sectional design could not show whether the associations came before the infection or were a result of it, and neither effector/memory subsets nor HPV-specific T cells were isolated. Significantly higher TCR repertoire richness was observed in CIN3+ cases than in controls across sequencing depths, whereas no difference in evenness was found. Random forest classifiers combining richness and V gene abundances distinguished cases from controls with an estimated AUC of approximately 0.83. Because the number of T cells in each sample was unknown, differences in richness could reflect differing T-cell content rather than repertoire biology.

Every participant had a single incident cervical HPV16 infection, and women with prevalent HPV16 infections were excluded. Cervical HPV DNA was detected with MY09/MY11 PCR, and genotyping was done with dot-blot hybridization. Fifteen mL of heparinized blood were centrifuged, and the buffy coat was split into aliquots, frozen at -30 degrees C, and then kept at -80 degrees C. QIAGEN kits were used to extract genomic DNA from buffy coat specimens. The sequence was collected from a woman aged 18-70 years with a cervical HPV16 infection that either progressed to CIN3+ or cleared (not recorded which). The sequenced sample consisted of blood buffy coat.

CDR3 DNA (partial): TGTGCCAGCAGTGCAGAGTCCAATCAGCCC. Its translation reads: CASSAESNQP. The full CDR3 reads CASSAESNQPQHF. The V and J genes are TRBV6-1 and TRBJ1-5; the D gene identity is not certain. The read terminates 3 residues before the CDR3 end, so the remaining end is supplied by the germline J gene. The trim is 4 bases for V and 3 bases for J, with a gap of 7 bases between the germline ends. The CDR3 numbers 13 residues from cysteine through phenylalanine. The CDR3 was read in part: 30 bases, with the frame set at base 1. CDR1 and CDR2 are drawn from the germline V gene: MNHNS, SASEGT.